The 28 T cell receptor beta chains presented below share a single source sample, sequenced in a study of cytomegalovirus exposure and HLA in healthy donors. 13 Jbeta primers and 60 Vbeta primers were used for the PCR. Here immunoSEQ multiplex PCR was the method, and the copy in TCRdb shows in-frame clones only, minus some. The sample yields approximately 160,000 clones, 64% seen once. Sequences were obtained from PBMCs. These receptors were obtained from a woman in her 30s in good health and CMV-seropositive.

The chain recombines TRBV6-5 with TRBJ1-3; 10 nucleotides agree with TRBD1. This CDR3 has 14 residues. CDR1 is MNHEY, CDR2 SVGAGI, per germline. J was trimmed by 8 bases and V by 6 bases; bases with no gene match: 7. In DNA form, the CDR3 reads TGTGCCAGCAGCCTGCGGGACAGGGGACACACCATATATTTT. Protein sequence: CASSLRDRGHTIYF.

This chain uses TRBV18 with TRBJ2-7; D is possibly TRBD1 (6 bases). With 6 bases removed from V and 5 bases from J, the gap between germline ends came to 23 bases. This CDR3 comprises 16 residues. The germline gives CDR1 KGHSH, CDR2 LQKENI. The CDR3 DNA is TGTGCCAGCTCCACACAGACCGGGACAATTTTCCACGAGCAGTACTTC. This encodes CASSTQTGTIFHEQYF. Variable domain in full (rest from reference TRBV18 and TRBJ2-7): NAGVMQNPRHLVRRRGQEARLRCSPMKGHSHVYWYRQLPEEGLKFMVYLQKENIIDESGMPKERFSAEFPKEGPSILRIQQVVRGDSAAYFCASSTQTGTIFHEQYFGPGTRLTVT.

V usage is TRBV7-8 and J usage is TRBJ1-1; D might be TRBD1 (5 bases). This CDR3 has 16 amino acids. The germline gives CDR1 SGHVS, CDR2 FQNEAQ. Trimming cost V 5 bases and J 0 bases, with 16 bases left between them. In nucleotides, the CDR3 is TGTGCCAGCAGCCGTATCAGGGTAACGATGAACACTGAAGCTTTCTTT. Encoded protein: CASSRIRVTMNTEAFF.

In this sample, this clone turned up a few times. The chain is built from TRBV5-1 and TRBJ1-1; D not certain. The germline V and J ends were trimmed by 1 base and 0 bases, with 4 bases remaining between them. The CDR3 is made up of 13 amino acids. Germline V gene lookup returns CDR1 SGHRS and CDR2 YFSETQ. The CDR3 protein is CASSLIMNTEAFF. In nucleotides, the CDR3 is TGCGCCAGCAGCTTGATCATGAACACTGAAGCTTTCTTT.

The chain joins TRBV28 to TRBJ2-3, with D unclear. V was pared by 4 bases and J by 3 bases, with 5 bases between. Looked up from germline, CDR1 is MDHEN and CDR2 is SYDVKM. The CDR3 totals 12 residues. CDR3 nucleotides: TGTGCCAGCAGTTCGGTGACAGATACGCAGTATTTT. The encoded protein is CASSSVTDTQYF.

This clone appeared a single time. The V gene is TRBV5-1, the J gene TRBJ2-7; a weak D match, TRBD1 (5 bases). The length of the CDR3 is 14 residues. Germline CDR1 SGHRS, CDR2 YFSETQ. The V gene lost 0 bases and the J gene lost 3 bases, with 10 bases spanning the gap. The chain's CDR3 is CASSLGQHYYEQYF. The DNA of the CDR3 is TGCGCCAGCAGCTTGGGACAGCACTACTACGAGCAGTACTTC.

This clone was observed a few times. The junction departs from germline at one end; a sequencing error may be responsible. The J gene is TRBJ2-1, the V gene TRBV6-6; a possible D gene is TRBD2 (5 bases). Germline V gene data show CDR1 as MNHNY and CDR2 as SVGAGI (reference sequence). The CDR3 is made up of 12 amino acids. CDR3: CASRSDFLLLIF. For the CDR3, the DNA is TGTGCCAGCAGATCGGACTTCTTGTTGTTGATCTTC.

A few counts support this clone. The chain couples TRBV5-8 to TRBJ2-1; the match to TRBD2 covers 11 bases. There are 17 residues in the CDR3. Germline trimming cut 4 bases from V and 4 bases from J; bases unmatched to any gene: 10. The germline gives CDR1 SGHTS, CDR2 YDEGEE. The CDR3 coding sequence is TGTGCCAGCAGCCCTAAGGGCCTAGCGGGGGGATACAATGAGCAGTTCTTC. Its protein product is CASSPKGLAGGYNEQFF.

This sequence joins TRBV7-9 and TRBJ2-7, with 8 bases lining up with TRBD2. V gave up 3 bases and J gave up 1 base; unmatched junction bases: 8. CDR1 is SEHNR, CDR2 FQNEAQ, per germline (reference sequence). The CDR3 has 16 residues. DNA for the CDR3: TGTGCCAGCAGCTTCCCACCCGAGCGGGAGTCCTACGAGCAGTACTTC. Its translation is CASSFPPERESYEQYF.

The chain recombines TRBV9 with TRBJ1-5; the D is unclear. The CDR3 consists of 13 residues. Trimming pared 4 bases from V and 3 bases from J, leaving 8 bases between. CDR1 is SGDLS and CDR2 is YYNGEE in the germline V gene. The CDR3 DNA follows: TGTGCCAGCAGCTCACTCCCCAATCAGCCCCAGCATTTT. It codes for CASSSLPNQPQHF. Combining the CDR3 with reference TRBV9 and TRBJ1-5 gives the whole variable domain DSGVTQTPKHLITATGQRVTLRCSPRSGDLSVYWYQQSLDQGLQFLIQYYNGEERAKGNILERFSAQQFPDLHSELNLSSLELGDSALYFCASSSLPNQPQHFGDGTRLSIL.

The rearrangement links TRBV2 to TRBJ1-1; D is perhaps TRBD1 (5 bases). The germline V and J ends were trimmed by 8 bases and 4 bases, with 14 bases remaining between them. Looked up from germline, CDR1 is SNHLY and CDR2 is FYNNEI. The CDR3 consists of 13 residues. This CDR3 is CASPAPGGTEAFF. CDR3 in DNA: TGTGCCAGCCCCGCCCCGGGGGGCACTGAAGCTTTCTTT.

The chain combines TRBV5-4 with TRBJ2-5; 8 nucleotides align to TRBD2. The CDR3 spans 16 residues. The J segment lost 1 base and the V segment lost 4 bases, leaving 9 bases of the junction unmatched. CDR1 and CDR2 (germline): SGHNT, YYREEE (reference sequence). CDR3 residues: CASSLGGTRGQETQYF. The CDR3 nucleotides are TGTGCCAGCAGCCTGGGCGGGACTAGGGGCCAAGAGACCCAGTACTTC.

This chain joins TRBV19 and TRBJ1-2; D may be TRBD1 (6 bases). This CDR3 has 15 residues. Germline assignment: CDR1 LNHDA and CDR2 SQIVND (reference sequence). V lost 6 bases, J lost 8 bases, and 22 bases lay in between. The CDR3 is CASSTSERGAKGYTF. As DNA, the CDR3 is TGTGCCAGTAGCACCTCGGAACGGGGGGCTAAGGGCTACACCTTC.

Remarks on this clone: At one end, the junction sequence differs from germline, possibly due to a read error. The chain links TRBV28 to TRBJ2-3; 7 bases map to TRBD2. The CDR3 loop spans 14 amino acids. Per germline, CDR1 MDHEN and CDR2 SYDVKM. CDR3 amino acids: CASTLLASPGTQYF. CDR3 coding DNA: TGTGCCAGCACTTTACTAGCGAGCCCCGGTACGCAGTATTTT.

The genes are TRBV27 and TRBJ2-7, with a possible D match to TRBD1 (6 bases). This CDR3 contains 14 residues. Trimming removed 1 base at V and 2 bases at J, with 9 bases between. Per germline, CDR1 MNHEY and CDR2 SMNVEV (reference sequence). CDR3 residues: CASSLWQGPYEQYF. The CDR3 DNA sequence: TGTGCCAGCAGTTTATGGCAGGGGCCCTACGAGCAGTACTTC.

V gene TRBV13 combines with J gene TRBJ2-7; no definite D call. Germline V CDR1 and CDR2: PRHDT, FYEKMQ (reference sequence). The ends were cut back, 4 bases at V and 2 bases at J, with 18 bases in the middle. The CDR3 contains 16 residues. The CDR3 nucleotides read TGTGCCAGCAGCTCCTATGACACCCCAAACCCCTACGAGCAGTACTTC. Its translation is CASSSYDTPNPYEQYF.

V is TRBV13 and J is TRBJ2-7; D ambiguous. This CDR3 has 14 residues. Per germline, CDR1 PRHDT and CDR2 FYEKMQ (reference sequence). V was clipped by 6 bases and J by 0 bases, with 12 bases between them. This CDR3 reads CASRDAAHSYEQYF. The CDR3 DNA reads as TGTGCCAGCAGAGATGCGGCACACTCCTACGAGCAGTACTTC.

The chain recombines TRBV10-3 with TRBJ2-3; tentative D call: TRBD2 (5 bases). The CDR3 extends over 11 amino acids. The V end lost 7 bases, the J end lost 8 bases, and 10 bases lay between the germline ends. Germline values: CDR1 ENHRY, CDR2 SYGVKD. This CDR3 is CAIKDSGTQYF. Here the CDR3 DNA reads TGTGCCATCAAGGACTCGGGTACGCAGTATTTT.

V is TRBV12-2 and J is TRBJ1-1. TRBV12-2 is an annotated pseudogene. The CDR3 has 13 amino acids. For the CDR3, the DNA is TGTGCACGCGGGGGAGGCGAGAACACTGAAGCTTTCTTT. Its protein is CARGGGENTEAFF.

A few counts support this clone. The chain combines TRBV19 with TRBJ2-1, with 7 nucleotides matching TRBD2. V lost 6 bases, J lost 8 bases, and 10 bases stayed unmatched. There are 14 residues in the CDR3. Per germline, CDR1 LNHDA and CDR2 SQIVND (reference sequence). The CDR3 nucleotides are TGTGCCAGTAGCCCGGGCGGGAGTATGTATGAGCAGTTCTTC. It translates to CASSPGGSMYEQFF.

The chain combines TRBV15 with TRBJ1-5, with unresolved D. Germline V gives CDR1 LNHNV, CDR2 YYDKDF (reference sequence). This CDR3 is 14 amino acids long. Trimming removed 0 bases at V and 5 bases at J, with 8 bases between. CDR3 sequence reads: CATSREQWDQPQHF. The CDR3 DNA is TGTGCCACCAGCAGAGAACAGTGGGATCAGCCCCAGCATTTT. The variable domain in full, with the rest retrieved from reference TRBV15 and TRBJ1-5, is DAMVIQNPRYQVTQFGKPVTLSCSQTLNHNVMYWYQQKSSQAPKLLFHYYDKDFNNEADTPDNFQSRRPNTSFCFLDIRSPGLGDTAMYLCATSREQWDQPQHFGDGTRLSIL.

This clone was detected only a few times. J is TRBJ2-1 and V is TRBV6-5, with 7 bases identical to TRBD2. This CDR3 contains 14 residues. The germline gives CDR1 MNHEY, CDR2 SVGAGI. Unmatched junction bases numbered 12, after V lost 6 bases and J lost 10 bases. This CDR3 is CASSYYGAGEEQFF. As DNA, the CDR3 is TGTGCCAGCAGCTATTACGGCGCGGGAGAGGAGCAGTTCTTC.

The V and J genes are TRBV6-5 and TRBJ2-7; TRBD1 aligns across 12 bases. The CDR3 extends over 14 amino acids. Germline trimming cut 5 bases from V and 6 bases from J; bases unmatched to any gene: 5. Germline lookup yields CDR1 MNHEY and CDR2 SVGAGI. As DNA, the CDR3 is TGTGCCAGCAGTACCGGGACAGGGGGCGCCGAGCAGTACTTC. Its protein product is CASSTGTGGAEQYF.

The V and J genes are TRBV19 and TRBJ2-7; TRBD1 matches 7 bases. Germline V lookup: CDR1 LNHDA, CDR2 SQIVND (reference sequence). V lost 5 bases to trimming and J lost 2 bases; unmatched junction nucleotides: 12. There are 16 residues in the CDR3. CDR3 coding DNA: TGTGCCAGTAGTTCAAGATCCGGGACAGCAACCTACGAGCAGTACTTC. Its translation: CASSSRSGTATYEQYF.

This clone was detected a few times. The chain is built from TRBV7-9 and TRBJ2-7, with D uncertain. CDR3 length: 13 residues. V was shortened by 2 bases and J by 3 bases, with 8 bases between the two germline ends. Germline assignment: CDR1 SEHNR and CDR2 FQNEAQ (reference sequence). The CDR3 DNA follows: TGTGCCAGCAGCTTAAACACGTTCTACGAGCAGTACTTC. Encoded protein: CASSLNTFYEQYF.

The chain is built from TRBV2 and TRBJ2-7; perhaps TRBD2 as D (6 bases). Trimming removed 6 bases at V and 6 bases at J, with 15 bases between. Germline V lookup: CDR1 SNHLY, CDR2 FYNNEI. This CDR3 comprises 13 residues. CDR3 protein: CASRYLPAGEQYF. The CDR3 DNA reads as TGTGCCAGCAGGTACCTCCCAGCGGGCGAGCAGTACTTC.

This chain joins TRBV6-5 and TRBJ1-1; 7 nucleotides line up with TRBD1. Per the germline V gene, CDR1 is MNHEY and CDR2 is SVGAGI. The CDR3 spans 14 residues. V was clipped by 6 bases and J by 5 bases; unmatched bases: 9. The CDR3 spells CASSPTGAWTEAFF. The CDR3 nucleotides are TGTGCCAGCAGCCCTACAGGGGCCTGGACTGAAGCTTTCTTT.

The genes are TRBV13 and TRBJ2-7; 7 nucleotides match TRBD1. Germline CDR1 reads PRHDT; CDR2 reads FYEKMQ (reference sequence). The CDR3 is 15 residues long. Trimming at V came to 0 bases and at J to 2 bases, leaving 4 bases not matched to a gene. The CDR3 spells CASSLGRGQAYEQYF. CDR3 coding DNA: TGTGCCAGCAGCTTAGGCCGTGGACAGGCCTACGAGCAGTACTTC.